This TCR beta chain was recorded in a study of T-cell reconstitution after alpha-beta-depleted transplantation in children. V was pared by 7 bases and J by 8 bases, with 12 bases between. Germline V gene sequence: CDR1 SQVTM, CDR2 ANQGSEA. The CDR3 contains 11 residues. Unique molecular identifiers were incorporated when the TCRbeta library was constructed. Each CDR3 protein gets one entry after TCRdb re-called the PCR reads with MiXCR. The data hold under 850,000 distinct CDR3 sequences, with roughly 13% observed a single time. Study findings and constraints: High day-60 TCRbeta diversity in some patients came from surviving recipient T cells and thymic progenitors. About two months after transplant, alpha-beta T cells reportedly came from several hundred expanded graft clones.

Ten or more counts support this clonotype. No antigen is known for it. The V and J genes are TRBV29-1 and TRBJ2-1; D possibly corresponds to TRBD2 (7 bases). This clonotype originated in a girl aged 2-10 years with congenital amegakaryocytic thrombocytopenia, due to receive a stem cell transplant. Sequencing was performed on PBMCs, taken before TCRalphabeta/CD19-depleted stem cell transplant. CDR3 nucleotides: TGCAGCGAAGGGGGGAGGGATGAGCAGTTCTTC. This translates into CSEGGRDEQFF.